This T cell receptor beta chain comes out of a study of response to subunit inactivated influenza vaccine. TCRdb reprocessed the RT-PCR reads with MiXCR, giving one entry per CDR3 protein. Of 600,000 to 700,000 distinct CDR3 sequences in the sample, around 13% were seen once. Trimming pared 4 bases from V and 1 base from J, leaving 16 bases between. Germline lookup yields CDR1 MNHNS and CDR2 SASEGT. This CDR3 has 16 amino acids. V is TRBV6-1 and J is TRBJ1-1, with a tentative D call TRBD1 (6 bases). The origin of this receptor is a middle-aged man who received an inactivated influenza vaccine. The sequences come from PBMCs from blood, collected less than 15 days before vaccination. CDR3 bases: TGTGCCAGCAGTGCGGGCGGGACACCCAGGAACACTGAAGCTTTCTTT. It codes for CASSAGGTPRNTEAFF.